The 25 T cell receptor beta chains below come from one sample, sequenced in a study of blood T cell repertoires in COVID-19. Generated by immunoSEQ multiplex PCR, the TCRdb table keeps only in-frame clones and is missing some. The table lists 250,000 or so clones, 86% of them singletons. Sample: peripheral blood. The origin of the receptors is a middle-aged man with active or convalescent COVID-19.

In the case of this clone: Other DNA sequences within the sample encode an identical CDR3. The chain has TRBV5-1 and TRBJ2-3; 7 nucleotides match TRBD1. This CDR3 comprises 14 residues. J was trimmed by 4 bases and V by 0 bases; bases with no gene match: 2. Germline CDR1 and CDR2: SGHRS and YFSETQ. The DNA of the CDR3 is TGCGCCAGCAGCTTGGGACAGGGCCCAGATACGCAGTATTTT. Encoded protein: CASSLGQGPDTQYF.

The chain couples TRBV4-2 to TRBJ1-2; 7 nucleotides match TRBD1. V lost 3 bases, J lost 6 bases, and 4 bases stayed unmatched. The germline CDR1 and CDR2 sequences are LGHNA and YNFKEQ. The CDR3 is 13 amino acids. The CDR3 protein is CASSQETGDGYTF. Here the CDR3 DNA reads TGTGCCAGCAGCCAGGAAACAGGGGATGGCTACACCTTC.

Remarks on this clone: One end of the junction does not line up with germline, which may come from a read error. The CDR3 loop reads CASRIEGSSGNTIYF. CDR3 nucleotide sequence: TGTGCCAGTAGGATAGAGGGCTCCTCTGGAAACACCATATATTTT. The chain couples TRBV19 to TRBJ1-3; the D is unclear. Germline values: CDR1 LNHDA, CDR2 SQIVND (reference sequence). The CDR3 is 15 amino acids.

The V and J genes are TRBV29-1 and TRBJ1-1, with no clear D. This CDR3 spans 12 amino acids. The ends were cut back, 3 bases at V and 0 bases at J, with 5 bases in the middle. Germline values: CDR1 SQVTM, CDR2 ANQGSEA. CDR3 nucleotide sequence: TGCAGCGTTGAGTTTATGAACACTGAAGCTTTCTTT. Its translation is CSVEFMNTEAFF.

This chain uses TRBV4-1 with TRBJ1-6; TRBD1 matches at 12 bases. After removal of 0 bases from V and 7 bases from J, the junction contained 7 bases not matched to a gene. This CDR3 is 18 amino acids long. Germline-derived CDR1 and CDR2 are MGHRA and YSYEKL. The CDR3 protein is CASSQDAGQGARNSPLHF. The CDR3 DNA follows: TGCGCCAGCAGCCAAGATGCGGGACAGGGGGCGAGGAATTCACCCCTCCACTTT.

This clone was counted once. The rearrangement joins TRBV10-1 to TRBJ1-2; D is unclear. Germline CDR1 reads WNHNN; CDR2 reads SYGVQD (reference sequence). V lost 2 bases and J 8 bases, leaving 6 bases between the germline ends. The CDR3 is made up of 11 amino acids. The CDR3 sequence is CASSEMEGYTF. The CDR3 DNA reads TGCGCCAGCAGTGAGATGGAGGGCTACACCTTC.

This chain uses TRBV9 with TRBJ1-6; D is possibly TRBD1 (6 bases). Germline CDR1 reads SGDLS; CDR2 reads YYNGEE. Trimming stripped 3 bases from V and 6 bases from J, with 13 bases between. The CDR3 is 15 residues long. Written as DNA, the CDR3 is TGTGCCAGCAGCGCCGGCGGGGGCGTTAATTCACCCCTCCACTTT. Its translation: CASSAGGGVNSPLHF.

The chain recombines TRBV28 with TRBJ1-4; D not resolved. CDR1 is MDHEN, CDR2 SYDVKM, per germline. The CDR3 runs 14 residues. Trimming stripped 5 bases from V and 1 base from J, with 8 bases between. CDR3 protein: CASSRGGTNEKLFF. The CDR3 DNA is TGTGCCAGCAGTCGGGGAGGAACTAATGAAAAACTGTTTTTT.

The chain has TRBV6-5 and TRBJ1-1; 7 bases map to TRBD1. The CDR3 has 14 amino acids. Germline CDR1 MNHEY, CDR2 SVGAGI. V lost 5 bases and J lost 1; bases outside the gene matches: 4. The CDR3 bases are TGTGCCAGCAGTAGAAGGACAGGGAACACTGAAGCTTTCTTT. It is translated as CASSRRTGNTEAFF.

The CDR3 spells CASTPGQGPYEQYF. CDR3 sequence (DNA): TGTGCCAGTACCCCGGGACAGGGCCCCTACGAGCAGTACTTC. The chain is built from TRBV19 and TRBJ2-7; 9 nucleotides match TRBD1. Germline V lookup: CDR1 LNHDA, CDR2 SQIVND (reference sequence). V lost 7 bases to trimming and J lost 2 bases; unmatched junction nucleotides: 6. This CDR3 region has 14 residues.

The chain is built from TRBV29-1 and TRBJ2-3; possibly TRBD1 for D (6 bases). V lost 6 bases to trimming and J lost 3 bases, with 19 bases between them. The CDR3 loop spans 15 amino acids. From germline, CDR1 is SQVTM and CDR2 ANQGSEA. CDR3 sequence: CSVFMAGEGTDTQYF. CDR3 coding DNA: TGCAGCGTCTTTATGGCAGGGGAAGGGACAGATACGCAGTATTTT.

V gene TRBV12-3 or TRBV12-4 combines with J gene TRBJ2-3, with a tentative D call TRBD2 (7 bases). The CDR3 contains 13 residues. Trimming shortened V by 5 bases and J by 7 bases, and 13 bases separated the two germline ends. The CDR3 nucleotides read TGTGCCAGCAGTGGGGGCGGGGGACATACGCAGTATTTT. This codes for CASSGGGGHTQYF.

The chain combines TRBV6-5 with TRBJ1-1, with a possible D match to TRBD1 (6 bases). The ends were cut back, 8 bases at V and 0 bases at J, with 16 bases in the middle. The V gene's germline CDR1 is MNHEY and CDR2 SVGAGI. This CDR3 has 15 amino acids. CDR3: CASEPSTGMNTEAFF. As DNA, the CDR3 is TGTGCCAGCGAACCCTCCACAGGGATGAACACTGAAGCTTTCTTT.

J is TRBJ2-1 and V is TRBV5-1; 7 positions agree with TRBD1. The CDR3 has 15 residues. V shed 2 bases and J 5 bases; nucleotides not matched to a gene: 7. Germline V gene data show CDR1 as SGHRS and CDR2 as YFSETQ. The CDR3 DNA follows: TGCGCCAGCAGCTTCGGCAGGGGGTATGACAATGAGCAGTTCTTC. This translates into CASSFGRGYDNEQFF. Combining the CDR3 with reference TRBV5-1 and TRBJ2-1 gives the whole variable domain KAGVTQTPRYLIKTRGQQVTLSCSPISGHRSVSWYQQTPGQGLQFLFEYFSETQRNKGNFPGRFSGRQFSNSRSEMNVSTLELGDSALYLCASSFGRGYDNEQFFGPGTRLTVL.

The chain couples TRBV11-3 to TRBJ2-1; TRBD2 agrees at 13 bases. The CDR3 extends over 16 amino acids. J lost 4 bases, V lost 5 bases, and 5 bases had no gene match. CDR1 and CDR2 (germline): SGHNT, YENEEA. CDR3 sequence (DNA): TGTGCCAGCAGCCCACTAGCGGGAGGGAAATACAATGAGCAGTTCTTC. This gives the protein CASSPLAGGKYNEQFF.

The rearrangement links TRBV28 to TRBJ1-2; 7 bases fit TRBD1. The J segment lost 4 bases and the V segment lost 5 bases, leaving 7 bases of the junction unmatched. The CDR3 totals 14 residues. Germline V gene lookup returns CDR1 MDHEN and CDR2 SYDVKM. The DNA for the CDR3 is TGTGCCAGCAGTATACAGGGACAGCTCTATGGCTACACCTTC. Protein product: CASSIQGQLYGYTF.

This chain links TRBV28 with TRBJ2-1, with 7 bases that match TRBD2. CDR3 length equals 15 residues. Germline CDR1 reads MDHEN; CDR2 reads SYDVKM. The ends lost 8 bases at V and 8 bases at J; junction bases unmatched: 15. The CDR3 nucleotides read TGTGCCAGCGACCCGGGGGAGGGGCTTCCCGATGAGCAGTTCTTC. Its translation: CASDPGEGLPDEQFF.

The chain couples TRBV18 to TRBJ2-1; D is uncertain. Between the trimmed V and J ends, which lost 3 bases and 4 bases, there was a span of 7 bases. Per the germline V gene, CDR1 is KGHSH and CDR2 is LQKENI. The CDR3 is made up of 13 amino acids. CDR3 nucleotides: TGTGCCAGCTCACCGTCCCAATACAATGAGCAGTTCTTC. It translates to CASSPSQYNEQFF. The entire variable domain, with the rest obtained from reference TRBV18 and TRBJ2-1, is as follows: NAGVMQNPRHLVRRRGQEARLRCSPMKGHSHVYWYRQLPEEGLKFMVYLQKENIIDESGMPKERFSAEFPKEGPSILRIQQVVRGDSAAYFCASSPSQYNEQFFGPGTRLTVL.

This clone was seen a single time. The V gene is TRBV5-1, the J gene TRBJ2-3; D might be TRBD2 (6 bases). Trimming left V 0 bases short and J 1 base short, with 9 bases between. CDR1 is SGHRS and CDR2 is YFSETQ in the germline V gene. This CDR3 spans 15 amino acids. CDR3 residues: CASSLGLGGTDTQYF. CDR3 coding DNA: TGCGCCAGCAGCTTGGGACTAGGCGGCACAGATACGCAGTATTTT.

The chain has TRBV15 and TRBJ1-2; D possibly corresponds to TRBD1 (6 bases). CDR1 LNHNV and CDR2 YYDKDF come from the germline V gene (reference sequence). The CDR3 has 13 residues. Trimming took 3 bases from V and 7 from J, leaving 12 bases between them. The DNA of the CDR3 is TGTGCCACCAGCAGGGACCAGACAGGTGGCTACACCTTC. Translation gives CATSRDQTGGYTF.

The chain employs TRBV12-3 or TRBV12-4 and TRBJ1-6; D gene ambiguous. V lost 2 bases to trimming and J lost 9 bases, with 5 bases between them. The CDR3 sequence is 12 residues long. The CDR3 is CASSLNTSPLHF. The CDR3 region has the DNA TGTGCCAGCAGTTTAAACACTTCACCCCTCCACTTT.

V gene TRBV19 combines with J gene TRBJ2-6, with TRBD1 as a possible D gene (5 bases). This CDR3 contains 15 residues. Germline CDR1 LNHDA, CDR2 SQIVND (reference sequence). With 7 bases removed from V and 0 bases from J, the gap between germline ends came to 10 bases. The CDR3 DNA reads as TGTGCCAGTATCAGGGCCCACTCTGGGGCCAACGTCCTGACTTTC. It is translated as CASIRAHSGANVLTF.

The chain joins TRBV11-2 to TRBJ2-7; D ambiguous. The CDR3 spans 15 residues. The germline V gene has CDR1 SGHAT and CDR2 FQNNGV. The ends were cut back, 5 bases at V and 1 base at J, with 15 bases in the middle. The chain's CDR3 is CASSPDGQASYEQYF. In DNA, the CDR3 is TGTGCCAGCAGCCCCGATGGGCAGGCGTCCTACGAGCAGTACTTC.

This sequence joins TRBV15 and TRBJ2-1, with TRBD2 matching 14 bases. V dropped 5 bases and J dropped 12; count of bases not matched to a gene: 9. From germline, CDR1 is LNHNV and CDR2 YYDKDF (reference sequence). The CDR3 spans 15 residues. CDR3 DNA sequence: TGTGCCACCAGCGGCGGGACTAGCGGGAGCCAGGGGCAGTTCTTC. Encoded protein: CATSGGTSGSQGQFF.

The chain combines TRBV2 with TRBJ1-3; 7 nucleotides line up with TRBD1. The CDR3 totals 14 residues. Germline values: CDR1 SNHLY, CDR2 FYNNEI. Trimming at V came to 8 bases and at J to 4 bases, leaving 8 bases not matched to a gene. CDR3 DNA sequence: TGTGCCAGCCGACAGGGACCGAGGGGAAACACCATATATTTT. Protein product: CASRQGPRGNTIYF.